Detailed here is one T cell receptor (beta chain). Antigen: not known. The source of the sample is a study of CD4 T cells in relation to SARS-CoV-2 and coronaviruses. Study at large: Shared crossreactive spike epitopes were mapped to their HLA restriction.

V gave up 2 bases and J gave up 3 bases, with 4 bases separating them. This CDR3 region has 13 residues. Germline V lookup: CDR1 MNHNS, CDR2 SASEGT. Study findings and constraints: Compared with monoreactive clones, crossreactive clones showed significantly weaker SARS-CoV-2 expansion. According to naive versus memory sequencing, detected responses are memory recall, not newly primed.

The assay was immunoSEQ multiplex PCR, and TCRdb's table has in-frame clones only and misses some. The sample consists of approximately 70,000 clones, more than 85% of them appearing once. Before the COVID-19 pandemic, during about 2011-2019, CD4+ T cells were taken from unexposed donors. Naive and memory CD4+ T cells were separated from cryopreserved PBMCs. The specimen was naive CD4+ T cells from PBMCs. Subset reported: naive CD4+ T cells isolated by negative enrichment. The clonotype comes from a human donor in good health. The genes are TRBV6-1 and TRBJ1-4; D not certain. The CDR3 protein is CASSEFPNEKLFF. Here the CDR3 DNA reads TGTGCCAGCAGTGAATTCCCTAATGAAAAACTGTTTTTT.